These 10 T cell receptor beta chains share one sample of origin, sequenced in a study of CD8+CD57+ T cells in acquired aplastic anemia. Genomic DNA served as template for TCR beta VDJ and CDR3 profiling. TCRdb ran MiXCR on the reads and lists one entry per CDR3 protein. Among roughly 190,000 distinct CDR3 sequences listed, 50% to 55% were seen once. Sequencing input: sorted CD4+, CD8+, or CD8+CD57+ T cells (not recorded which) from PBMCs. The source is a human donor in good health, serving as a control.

CDR3 DNA: TGCAGTCTTCCTAGGGGTTCGTATGGCTACACCTTC. Its protein is CSLPRGSYGYTF. The chain uses TRBV20-1 and TRBJ1-2, with D possibly TRBD1 on 5 matching bases. The CDR3 is 12 amino acids. V lost 8 bases and J lost 5, with 15 bases in between. Germline V CDR1 and CDR2: DFQATT, SNEGSKA (reference sequence).

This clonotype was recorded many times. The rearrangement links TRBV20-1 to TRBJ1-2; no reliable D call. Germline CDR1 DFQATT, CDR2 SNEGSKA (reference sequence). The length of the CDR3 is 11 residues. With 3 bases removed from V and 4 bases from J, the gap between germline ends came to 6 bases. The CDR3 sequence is CSASQVYGYTF. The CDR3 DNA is TGCAGTGCTAGTCAGGTCTATGGCTACACCTTC.

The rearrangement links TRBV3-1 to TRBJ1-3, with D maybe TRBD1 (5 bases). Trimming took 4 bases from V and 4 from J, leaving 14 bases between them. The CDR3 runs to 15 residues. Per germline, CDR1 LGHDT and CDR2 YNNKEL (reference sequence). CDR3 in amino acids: CASSPGPLSGNTIYF. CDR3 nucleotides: TGTGCCAGCAGCCCAGGGCCTCTATCCGGAAACACCATATATTTT.

The CDR3 region is CSASRVNEQFF. The CDR3 DNA reads as TGCAGTGCTAGCAGGGTCAATGAGCAGTTCTTC. The rearrangement links TRBV20-1 to TRBJ2-1; possible D gene TRBD1, 5 bases. Trimming took 3 bases from V and 6 from J, leaving 6 bases between them. The germline V gene has CDR1 DFQATT and CDR2 SNEGSKA (reference sequence). This CDR3 has 11 amino acids.

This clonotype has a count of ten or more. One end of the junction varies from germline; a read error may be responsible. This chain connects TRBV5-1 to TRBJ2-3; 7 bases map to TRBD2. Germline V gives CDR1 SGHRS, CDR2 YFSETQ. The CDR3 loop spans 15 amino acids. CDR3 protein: CASSLASGGTDTQYF. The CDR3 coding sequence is TGTGCCAGCAGCTTAGCCAGCGGGGGCACAGATACGCAGTATTTT.

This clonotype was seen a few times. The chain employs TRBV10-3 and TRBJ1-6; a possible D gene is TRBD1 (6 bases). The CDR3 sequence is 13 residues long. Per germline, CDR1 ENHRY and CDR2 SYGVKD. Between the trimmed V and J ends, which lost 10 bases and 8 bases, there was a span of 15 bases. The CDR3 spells CATLQGWDSPLHF. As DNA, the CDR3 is TGTGCCACTCTACAGGGATGGGATTCACCCCTCCACTTT.

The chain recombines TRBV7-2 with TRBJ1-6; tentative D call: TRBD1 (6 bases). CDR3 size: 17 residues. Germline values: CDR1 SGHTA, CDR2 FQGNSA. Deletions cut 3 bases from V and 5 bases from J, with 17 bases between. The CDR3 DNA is TGTGCCAGCAGCTTTCAAGCATACAGGGCCGATAATTCACCCCTCCACTTT. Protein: CASSFQAYRADNSPLHF.

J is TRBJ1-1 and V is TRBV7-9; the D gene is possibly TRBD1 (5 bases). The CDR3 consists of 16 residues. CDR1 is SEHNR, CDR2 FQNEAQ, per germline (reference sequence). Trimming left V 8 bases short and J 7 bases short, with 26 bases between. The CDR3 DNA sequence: TGTGCCAGCTCCCCGGGTCAGGGTTCAACCACCAATGAAGCTTTCTTT. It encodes CASSPGQGSTTNEAFF.

CDR3 sequence (DNA): TGTGCCACCAGTGGTACGGGGACCGGGGAGCTGTTTTTT. It yields the protein CATSGTGTGELFF. The V gene is TRBV24-1, the J gene TRBJ2-2; TRBD2 might be the D (5 bases). CDR1 and CDR2 (germline): KGHDR, SFDVKD. This CDR3 comprises 13 residues. The ends were cut back, 5 bases at V and 5 bases at J, with 8 bases in the middle.

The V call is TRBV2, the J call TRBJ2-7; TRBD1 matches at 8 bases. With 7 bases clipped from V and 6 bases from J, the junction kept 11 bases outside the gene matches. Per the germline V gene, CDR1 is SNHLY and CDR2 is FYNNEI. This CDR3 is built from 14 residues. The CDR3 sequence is CASKGDRGAGEQYF. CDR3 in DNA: TGTGCCAGCAAGGGAGACAGGGGAGCTGGCGAGCAGTACTTC.